Below, one TCR beta chain is given with its context. The data are from a study of cytomegalovirus exposure and HLA in healthy donors. Clones were sequenced by immunoSEQ multiplex PCR, and TCRdb holds only the in-frame ones, with some missing. Among under 75,000 clones listed, 90% to 96% were seen once. The specimen was PBMCs. The sequence derives from a woman aged 18-35 years in good health and CMV-seronegative.

The DNA for the CDR3 is TGCAGTGCTAGCCCGGTAGAGACCCAGTACTTC. It encodes CSASPVETQYF. This sequence joins TRBV20-1 and TRBJ2-5; D gene unclear. Per the germline V gene, CDR1 is DFQATT and CDR2 is SNEGSKA (reference sequence). The CDR3 sequence is 11 residues long. Trimming pared 3 bases from V and 4 bases from J, leaving 6 bases between.